Following are 30 T cell receptor beta chains from one sample sequenced in a study of blood T cell repertoires in COVID-19. The protocol was immunoSEQ multiplex PCR, while the TCRdb copy is restricted to in-frame clones and leaves out a portion. The sample has 150,000 to 200,000 clones; roughly 82% are singletons. Sequencing was done on a sample of peripheral blood. The receptors originated from a woman aged 40 to 49 with COVID-19, enrolled during active disease.

This chain joins TRBV14 and TRBJ2-2; D possibly corresponds to TRBD1 (5 bases). Germline values: CDR1 SGHDN, CDR2 FVKESK. V lost 0 bases and J 4 bases, leaving 12 bases between the germline ends. The CDR3 consists of 16 residues. In DNA form, the CDR3 reads TGTGCCAGCAGCCAAGATCTGGGCAGGGCCACCGGGGAGCTGTTTTTT. This translates into CASSQDLGRATGELFF.

The chain employs TRBV6-5 and TRBJ1-1; TRBD1 is a possible D gene (6 bases). The V end was cut by 6 bases, the J end by 3 bases, with 14 bases between. The CDR3 loop spans 14 amino acids. Germline-derived CDR1 and CDR2 are MNHEY and SVGAGI. The CDR3 DNA follows: TGTGCCAGCAGGAGGGACACAAAATACACTGAAGCTTTCTTT. Its translation: CASRRDTKYTEAFF.

The chain uses TRBV11-2 and TRBJ2-1, with D possibly being TRBD2 (7 bases). The ends were cut back, 5 bases at V and 10 bases at J, with 18 bases in the middle. The CDR3 runs 14 residues. The germline V gene encodes CDR1 SGHAT and CDR2 FQNNGV. CDR3 DNA: TGTGCCAGCAGCCTAAAGGGGGGGGAAGTAGAGCAGTTCTTC. Encoded protein: CASSLKGGEVEQFF.

The chain employs TRBV6-5 and TRBJ1-4; unclear D gene. The germline V gene encodes CDR1 MNHEY and CDR2 SVGAGI. The CDR3 covers 13 residues. V lost 6 bases, J lost 10 bases, and 15 bases lay in between. The CDR3: CASRNSEMGKLFF. In DNA, the CDR3 is TGTGCCAGCAGAAACAGTGAGATGGGAAAACTGTTTTTT.

In nucleotides, the CDR3 is TGTGCCAGCAGCTTGACCGGACAACACAATCAGCCCCAGCATTTT. Its protein is CASSLTGQHNQPQHF. This sequence joins TRBV5-6 and TRBJ1-5; a weak D match, TRBD1 (5 bases). This CDR3 region has 15 residues. Trimming cost V 1 base and J 3 bases, with 11 bases left between them. Looked up from germline, CDR1 is SGHDT and CDR2 is YYEEEE.

The rearrangement joins TRBV7-9 to TRBJ2-1, with 9 bases identical to TRBD2. Germline V gene data show CDR1 as SEHNR and CDR2 as FQNEAQ (reference sequence). The CDR3 totals 16 residues. V dropped 5 bases and J dropped 7; count of bases not matched to a gene: 12. The CDR3 DNA is TGTGCCAGCAGCCCACCGGGCGGGAGGGCAGGGAATGAGCAGTTCTTC. Its translation: CASSPPGGRAGNEQFF.

The chain carries TRBV2 and TRBJ1-4; the D is unclear. V lost 8 bases and J lost 8, with 18 bases in between. Per the germline V gene, CDR1 is SNHLY and CDR2 is FYNNEI. This CDR3 is built from 14 residues. This CDR3 is CASVFWRDNEKLFF. CDR3 coding DNA: TGTGCCAGCGTCTTTTGGCGAGACAACGAAAAACTGTTTTTT.

The V and J genes are TRBV19 and TRBJ2-2; TRBD2 is a possible D gene (5 bases). This CDR3 spans 13 amino acids. The V and J ends lost 6 bases and 1 base respectively, with 6 bases between them. The V gene's germline CDR1 is LNHDA and CDR2 SQIVND (reference sequence). The DNA of the CDR3 is TGTGCCAGTAGCGGACTGAACACCGGGGAGCTGTTTTTT. It yields the protein CASSGLNTGELFF.

J is TRBJ2-2 and V is TRBV18; D is possibly TRBD1 (6 bases). The CDR3 has 14 amino acids. Trimming took 8 bases from V and 2 from J, leaving 12 bases between them. Germline loops: CDR1 KGHSH, CDR2 LQKENI. The DNA of the CDR3 is TGTGCCAGCGTCGGACAGCCTAACACCGGGGAGCTGTTTTTT. Its translation is CASVGQPNTGELFF.

The gene calls are TRBV5-5 and TRBJ1-5; 9 positions match TRBD1. CDR3 length: 14 amino acids. The V gene end was trimmed by 4 bases and the J gene end by 4 bases; junction bases not matched to a gene: 3. The germline V gene has CDR1 SGHKS and CDR2 YYEKEE (reference sequence). The CDR3 sequence: CASSPGQGNQPQHF. CDR3 nucleotide sequence: TGTGCCAGCAGCCCAGGACAGGGGAATCAGCCCCAGCATTTT.

The chain uses TRBV11-2 and TRBJ2-3, with TRBD2 as a possible D gene (5 bases). Germline CDR1 is SGHAT and CDR2 is FQNNGV. The CDR3 is 16 amino acids. Trimming took off 5 bases at V and 1 base at J, with 16 bases between the two ends. CDR3 loop: CASSPRNFGGTDTQYF. The CDR3 DNA is TGTGCCAGCAGCCCGAGGAACTTCGGGGGCACAGATACGCAGTATTTT.

V usage is TRBV28 and J usage is TRBJ2-7; 11 nucleotides match TRBD2. Germline trimming cut 3 bases from V and 4 bases from J; bases unmatched to any gene: 5. Germline loops: CDR1 MDHEN, CDR2 SYDVKM. The CDR3 is made up of 15 amino acids. CDR3 sequence (DNA): TGTGCCAGCAGTTTTAGCGGGAGGGCCCAGTACGAGCAGTACTTC. The encoded protein is CASSFSGRAQYEQYF.

The chain uses TRBV28 and TRBJ2-3, with a tentative D call TRBD1 (6 bases). The CDR3 contains 15 residues. V was cut by 6 bases and J by 0 bases, with 13 bases left in between. Germline assignment: CDR1 MDHEN and CDR2 SYDVKM. This CDR3 is CASRHRELSTDTQYF. The CDR3, as DNA: TGTGCCAGCAGACACAGGGAACTGAGCACAGATACGCAGTATTTT.

The chain recombines TRBV19 with TRBJ1-6, with 7 bases matching TRBD1. The CDR3 extends over 15 amino acids. Looked up from germline, CDR1 is LNHDA and CDR2 is SQIVND (reference sequence). J gave up 10 bases and V 6 bases, and 12 bases lay outside the gene matches. CDR3 amino acids: CASRPRQGEWSPLHF. The CDR3 DNA is TGTGCCAGTAGACCAAGACAGGGAGAGTGGTCACCCCTCCACTTT.

V gene TRBV24-1 combines with J gene TRBJ2-1, with 7 bases aligning to TRBD2. The germline gives CDR1 KGHDR, CDR2 SFDVKD. V lost 6 bases to trimming and J lost 5 bases; unmatched junction nucleotides: 12. The CDR3 loop spans 16 amino acids. CDR3 sequence: CATSLQTSSGHNEQFF. CDR3 DNA: TGTGCCACCAGTCTTCAGACTAGCTCAGGCCACAATGAGCAGTTCTTC.

The gene calls are TRBV5-1 and TRBJ1-3; D uncertain. V was clipped by 0 bases and J by 2 bases, with 9 bases between them. The CDR3 has 15 amino acids. The V gene's germline CDR1 is SGHRS and CDR2 YFSETQ. In DNA, the CDR3 is TGCGCCAGCAGCTTGGACGGTTTTACTGGAAACACCATATATTTT. Translation: CASSLDGFTGNTIYF.

The V gene is TRBV5-8, the J gene TRBJ2-1, with TRBD2 matching 8 bases. Germline V gives CDR1 SGHTS, CDR2 YDEGEE. The CDR3 is 16 residues long. The V segment lost 1 base and the J segment 0 bases; nucleotides outside the gene matches: 3. Written as DNA, the CDR3 is TGTGCCAGCAGCTTGAGGCTAGCGGGCTCCTACAATGAGCAGTTCTTC. It specifies CASSLRLAGSYNEQFF.

Only a few counts were recorded for this clone. The J gene is TRBJ1-3, the V gene TRBV27; D is uncertain. This CDR3 is built from 15 residues. Germline V gene data show CDR1 as MNHEY and CDR2 as SMNVEV (reference sequence). Trimming took off 5 bases at V and 0 bases at J, with 11 bases between the two ends. DNA for the CDR3: TGTGCCAGCAGTAGGGCAGGACTCTCTGGAAACACCATATATTTT. It yields the protein CASSRAGLSGNTIYF.

The genes are TRBV27 and TRBJ1-1; possible D gene TRBD1, 5 bases. V dropped 6 bases and J dropped 6 bases, with 14 bases sitting between them. CDR1 MNHEY and CDR2 SMNVEV come from the germline V gene (reference sequence). This CDR3 contains 13 residues. CDR3 in DNA: TGTGCCAGCAGCCCACAGACGGGGGCTGAAGCTTTCTTT. It is translated as CASSPQTGAEAFF.

The V call is TRBV15, the J call TRBJ2-7, with D hard to call. The germline V and J ends were trimmed by 3 bases and 4 bases, with 13 bases remaining between them. The germline gives CDR1 LNHNV, CDR2 YYDKDF (reference sequence). This CDR3 comprises 14 residues. The DNA for the CDR3 is TGTGCCACCAGCAGTATAACCAATGAGTACGAGCAGTACTTC. This gives the protein CATSSITNEYEQYF.

CDR3 bases: TGTGCCAGCTCACAACGCTCTAACTACGAGCAGTACGTC. This encodes CASSQRSNYEQYV. The chain couples TRBV18 to TRBJ2-7; D remains unclear. CDR1 is KGHSH and CDR2 is LQKENI in the germline V gene. Deletions cut 4 bases from V and 3 bases from J, with 10 bases between. The CDR3 length is 13 residues.

This chain joins TRBV12-1 and TRBJ2-5; TRBD2 is the table's D call, not checked against the DNA. TRBV12-1 corresponds to a pseudogene. The length of the CDR3 is 16 residues. As DNA, the CDR3 is TGTGCCAGCAGCTTTCGGATAGGCCCGGTGAGGGAGACCCAGTACTTC. It is translated as CASSFRIGPVRETQYF.

The rearrangement links TRBV18 to TRBJ1-2; 7 nucleotides agree with TRBD1. The CDR3 covers 13 residues. Germline-derived CDR1 and CDR2 are KGHSH and LQKENI. V was clipped by 5 bases and J by 5 bases; unmatched bases: 5. The chain's CDR3 is CASSETGEYGYTF. As DNA, the CDR3 is TGTGCCAGCTCAGAAACAGGGGAATATGGCTACACCTTC. Full variable domain (outside the CDR3, taken from reference TRBV18 and TRBJ1-2): NAGVMQNPRHLVRRRGQEARLRCSPMKGHSHVYWYRQLPEEGLKFMVYLQKENIIDESGMPKERFSAEFPKEGPSILRIQQVVRGDSAAYFCASSETGEYGYTFGSGTRLTVV.

The chain uses TRBV5-4 and TRBJ2-1, with 9 bases that match TRBD2. Losses at the gene ends were 0 bases for V and 9 bases for J; bases not matched to a gene: 7. Germline V gives CDR1 SGHNT, CDR2 YYREEE (reference sequence). There are 15 residues in the CDR3. DNA of the CDR3: TGTGCCAGCAGCTTGGAGCTAGCGGGGACGGTTGAGCAGTTCTTC. Translation gives CASSLELAGTVEQFF. The complete variable domain, with remaining parts taken from reference TRBV5-4 and TRBJ2-1, reads ETGVTQSPTHLIKTRGQQVTLRCSSQSGHNTVSWYQQALGQGPQFIFQYYREEENGRGNFPPRFSGLQFPNYSSELNVNALELDDSALYLCASSLELAGTVEQFFGPGTRLTVL.

The chain combines TRBV18 with TRBJ1-5, with D possibly being TRBD1 (6 bases). The CDR3 covers 17 residues. With 4 bases removed from V and 7 bases from J, the gap between germline ends came to 23 bases. Germline CDR1 reads KGHSH; CDR2 reads LQKENI. Here the CDR3 reads CASSRLPGTTVEQPQHF. The DNA of the CDR3 is TGTGCCAGCTCACGGCTACCCGGGACAACGGTAGAGCAGCCCCAGCATTTT.

The chain is built from TRBV4-1 and TRBJ1-2; TRBD1 matches at 8 bases. CDR3 length equals 16 residues. The V segment lost 2 bases and the J segment 4 bases; nucleotides outside the gene matches: 9. Per the germline V gene, CDR1 is MGHRA and CDR2 is YSYEKL. The CDR3 is CASSQSDRALSYGYTF. The DNA of the CDR3 is TGCGCCAGCAGCCAATCGGACAGGGCCCTGAGCTATGGCTACACCTTC.

The chain recombines TRBV11-2 with TRBJ2-7; D might be TRBD1 (7 bases). Trimming took off 7 bases at V and 7 bases at J, with 17 bases between the two ends. The CDR3 covers 13 residues. Germline V gene lookup returns CDR1 SGHAT and CDR2 FQNNGV. CDR3 loop: CASKITGAGEQYV. In DNA, the CDR3 is TGTGCCAGCAAAATAACAGGGGCGGGGGAGCAGTACGTC.

The chain carries TRBV11-2 and TRBJ2-5; D unresolved. The V gene lost 2 bases and the J gene lost 0 bases, with 7 bases spanning the gap. The germline V gene has CDR1 SGHAT and CDR2 FQNNGV. This CDR3 has 14 amino acids. Here the CDR3 DNA reads TGTGCCAGCAGCTTAAGCACGTACCAAGAGACCCAGTACTTC. It yields the protein CASSLSTYQETQYF.

V usage is TRBV18 and J usage is TRBJ1-2; TRBD1 is a possible D gene (5 bases). Germline-derived CDR1 and CDR2 are KGHSH and LQKENI. This CDR3 comprises 15 residues. V was trimmed by 4 bases and J by 4 bases, leaving 16 bases between them. In DNA, the CDR3 is TGTGCCAGCTCACTAAAGCAGGGTACCGGCTATGGCTACACCTTC. Protein product: CASSLKQGTGYGYTF.

The rearrangement joins TRBV5-1 to TRBJ2-1, with 9 bases fitting TRBD2. CDR1 is SGHRS and CDR2 is YFSETQ in the germline V gene. This CDR3 is 16 amino acids long. With 0 bases clipped from V and 9 bases from J, the junction kept 10 bases outside the gene matches. CDR3 protein: CASSLAGAGGQGEQFF. The CDR3 bases are TGCGCCAGCAGCTTGGCCGGAGCGGGAGGCCAGGGTGAGCAGTTCTTC.